Listed here are 22 T cell receptor beta chains from one sample, sequenced in a study of beta chain features in type 1 diabetes. Every isolated RNA sample was fully reverse transcribed, so sequencing captured expressed TCRB transcripts. Generated by immunoSEQ multiplex PCR, the TCRdb table keeps only in-frame clones and is missing some. This table holds hundreds of thousands of clones, 15% to 17% found once. Sequenced input: naive CD4+ T cells from blood. The source of these receptors is a man between 18 and 29 years old in good health.

This clone has just a few counts. V and J are TRBV5-4 and TRBJ1-1; D possibly corresponds to TRBD1 (6 bases). Germline values: CDR1 SGHNT, CDR2 YYREEE (reference sequence). This CDR3 is built from 12 residues. V gave up 2 bases and J gave up 10 bases, with 12 bases separating them. The CDR3 protein is CASSLPQGAAFF. DNA for the CDR3: TGTGCCAGCAGCTTACCACAGGGTGCAGCTTTCTTT.

This clone was seen a handful of times. V and J are TRBV9 and TRBJ1-4; no definite D call. The CDR3 covers 12 residues. Trimming removed 9 bases at V and 4 bases at J, with 10 bases between. Per the germline V gene, CDR1 is SGDLS and CDR2 is YYNGEE. DNA for the CDR3: TGTGCCACCTCCCGGATTAATGAAAAACTGTTTTTT. It yields the protein CATSRINEKLFF.

Of note for this clone: Within the sample, other DNA sequences also encode this same CDR3. This rearrangement joins TRBV6-5 to TRBJ2-5; no reliable D call. CDR3 length equals 14 residues. Germline V lookup: CDR1 MNHEY, CDR2 SVGAGI. Trimming removed 2 bases from V and 2 bases from J, with 9 bases in between. CDR3 DNA sequence: TGTGCCAGCAGTTACCGCGGCAGACAAGAGACCCAGTACTTC. Protein: CASSYRGRQETQYF.

This clone has only a few counts. The rearrangement uses TRBV18 and TRBJ2-1; D is unclear. The V and J ends lost 9 bases and 13 bases respectively, with 22 bases between them. This CDR3 has 13 residues. Germline CDR1 is KGHSH and CDR2 is LQKENI. In nucleotides, the CDR3 is TGTGCCAGTTCCTACTCGCCCTCAACCTATCAGTTCTTC. It codes for CASSYSPSTYQFF.

The J gene is TRBJ2-3, the V gene TRBV10-3; D gene ambiguous. V dropped 5 bases and J dropped 6 bases, with 12 bases sitting between them. The length of the CDR3 is 13 residues. The germline V gene has CDR1 ENHRY and CDR2 SYGVKD. CDR3 protein: CAISLGSPDTQYF. DNA of the CDR3: TGTGCCATCAGTCTCGGGTCCCCTGATACGCAGTATTTT.

This clone has more than one count but fewer than ten. CDR3 amino acids: CASSIRLTGVGDTQYF. CDR3 nucleotides: TGTGCCAGCAGTATACGCTTGACAGGCGTTGGGGATACGCAGTATTTT. The chain couples TRBV6-6 to TRBJ2-3; tentative D call: TRBD1 (6 bases). Trimming took 5 bases from V and 6 from J, leaving 21 bases between them. CDR1 and CDR2 from the germline V gene are MNHNY and SVGAGI (reference sequence). This CDR3 has 16 residues.

V gene TRBV2 combines with J gene TRBJ2-1; the D call may be TRBD1 or TRBD2 (5 bases each). Germline-derived CDR1 and CDR2 are SNHLY and FYNNEI. Trimming removed 4 bases from V and 8 bases from J, with 12 bases in between. The CDR3 is made up of 13 amino acids. CDR3 sequence (DNA): TGTGCCAGCAGTGTGCGTGTGGGGGATGAGCAGTTCTTC. This codes for CASSVRVGDEQFF.

This clone has only a few counts. The chain employs TRBV6-1 and TRBJ2-1; D may be TRBD1 or TRBD2 (5 bases each). The germline V gene has CDR1 MNHNS and CDR2 SASEGT. The CDR3 extends over 14 amino acids. The germline V and J ends were trimmed by 6 bases and 0 bases, with 9 bases remaining between them. DNA for the CDR3: TGTGCCAGCAGGGGGGTTGGCTCCTACAATGAGCAGTTCTTC. Translating it yields CASRGVGSYNEQFF.

The chain uses TRBV19 and TRBJ2-1, with D perhaps assigned TRBD1 or TRBD2 (5 bases each). Germline CDR1 LNHDA, CDR2 SQIVND (reference sequence). The germline V and J ends were trimmed by 6 bases and 4 bases, with 10 bases remaining between them. The CDR3 length is 13 residues. CDR3 in DNA: TGTGCCAGTAGCGGGACCCAATACAATGAGCAGTTCTTC. Its translation: CASSGTQYNEQFF.

This clone has only a few counts. The chain carries TRBV11-2 and TRBJ1-1; 8 bases are shared with TRBD1. Looked up from germline, CDR1 is SGHAT and CDR2 is FQNNGV. The junction had 4 bases not matched to a gene; V was cut back by 6 bases and J by 4 bases. This CDR3 spans 13 amino acids. CDR3 sequence (DNA): TGTGCCAGCAGTACAGGGGGGGTCACTGAAGCTTTCTTT. Its protein is CASSTGGVTEAFF.

The V gene is TRBV9, the J gene TRBJ2-7; 7 nucleotides agree with TRBD1. This CDR3 has 15 amino acids. Germline V gene data show CDR1 as SGDLS and CDR2 as YYNGEE. Germline trimming cut 4 bases from V and 0 bases from J; bases unmatched to any gene: 7. As DNA, the CDR3 is TGTGCCAGCAGCCCCGAGGGGGCTAACTCCTACGAGCAGTACTTC. It codes for CASSPEGANSYEQYF. Full variable domain (remainder filled in from reference TRBV9 and TRBJ2-7): DSGVTQTPKHLITATGQRVTLRCSPRSGDLSVYWYQQSLDQGLQFLIQYYNGEERAKGNILERFSAQQFPDLHSELNLSSLELGDSALYFCASSPEGANSYEQYFGPGTRLTVT.

V and J are TRBV30 and TRBJ1-4; D remains ambiguous. CDR1 GTSNPN and CDR2 SVGIG come from the germline V gene (reference sequence). CDR3 length equals 11 residues. V lost 2 bases to trimming and J lost 7 bases, with 5 bases between them. CDR3 sequence reads: CAWSPGEKLFF. CDR3 bases: TGTGCCTGGAGTCCGGGTGAAAAACTGTTTTTT.

The gene calls are TRBV5-6 and TRBJ2-1, with 12 bases that match TRBD1. After removal of 4 bases from V and 8 bases from J, the junction contained 7 bases not matched to a gene. The CDR3 runs 15 residues. Germline V gene lookup returns CDR1 SGHDT and CDR2 YYEEEE. The CDR3 reads CASSDPGQGAHEQFF. The CDR3 DNA reads as TGTGCCAGCAGCGACCCGGGACAGGGGGCTCATGAGCAGTTCTTC.

The chain couples TRBV5-1 to TRBJ2-5, with 12 bases matching TRBD2. V gave up 0 bases and J gave up 1 base; unmatched junction bases: 1. Germline values: CDR1 SGHRS, CDR2 YFSETQ. The CDR3 runs to 16 residues. The CDR3 bases are TGCGCCAGCAGCTTGGGACTAGCGGGGGCCCAAGAGACCCAGTACTTC. Encoded protein: CASSLGLAGAQETQYF.

V gene TRBV10-3 combines with J gene TRBJ2-1, with TRBD2 matching 7 bases. The CDR3 is made up of 16 amino acids. Germline-derived CDR1 and CDR2 are ENHRY and SYGVKD. J was trimmed by 0 bases and V by 5 bases; bases with no gene match: 7. The CDR3 DNA reads as TGTGCCATCAGTCAATCACTAGCGAGCTCCTACAATGAGCAGTTCTTC. This gives the protein CAISQSLASSYNEQFF.

The rearrangement links TRBV29-1 to TRBJ1-3, with D uncertain. Looked up from germline, CDR1 is SQVTM and CDR2 is ANQGSEA. Trimming removed 3 bases from V and 6 bases from J, with 6 bases in between. The CDR3 runs to 11 residues. CDR3 in DNA: TGCAGCGTTGATACAGAAAACACCATATATTTT. The encoded protein is CSVDTENTIYF. The whole variable domain, filled in from reference TRBV29-1 and TRBJ1-3, reads SAVISQKPSRDICQRGTSLTIQCQVDSQVTMMFWYRQQPGQSLTLIATANQGSEATYESGFVIDKFPISRPNLTFSTLTVSNMSPEDSSIYLCSVDTENTIYFGEGSWLTVV.

This clone was detected only a few times. The V and J genes are TRBV4-2 and TRBJ2-3; D may be TRBD2 (6 bases). This CDR3 region has 12 residues. The ends were cut back, 3 bases at V and 8 bases at J, with 9 bases in the middle. The germline V gene encodes CDR1 LGHNA and CDR2 YNFKEQ. CDR3 amino acids: CASSQGLGTQYF. The CDR3 DNA follows: TGTGCCAGCAGCCAGGGACTCGGTACGCAGTATTTT.

V is TRBV7-6 and J is TRBJ2-1, with D uncertain. Germline V gives CDR1 SGHVS, CDR2 FNYEAQ. The CDR3 consists of 15 residues. The V and J ends lost 5 bases and 9 bases respectively, with 20 bases between them. The CDR3 sequence is CASSPTIISFGEQFF. For the CDR3, the DNA is TGTGCCAGCAGCCCAACTATAATTTCTTTTGGTGAGCAGTTCTTC.

The CDR3 DNA is TGTGCCTGGAGTGTACAGGGGAACTCTGGAAACACCATATATTTT. Amino acid sequence: CAWSVQGNSGNTIYF. The genes are TRBV30 and TRBJ1-3; 7 nucleotides align to TRBD1. The CDR3 sequence is 15 residues long. V shed 0 bases, J shed 0 bases, and the junction held 2 bases outside the gene matches. Germline assignment: CDR1 GTSNPN and CDR2 SVGIG (reference sequence).

This clone appeared a few times. The V call is TRBV7-9, the J call TRBJ1-5, with D perhaps matching TRBD1 (5 bases). The CDR3 sequence is 15 residues long. Per germline, CDR1 SEHNR and CDR2 FQNEAQ (reference sequence). Deletions cut 5 bases from V and 4 bases from J, with 15 bases between. The CDR3 region has the DNA TGTGCCAGCAGCACGACCAGGGAGCCGAATCAGCCCCAGCATTTT. Residues: CASSTTREPNQPQHF.

There are a few counts of this clone. V is TRBV28 and J is TRBJ2-7; 8 bases match TRBD1. Per the germline V gene, CDR1 is MDHEN and CDR2 is SYDVKM. This CDR3 contains 13 residues. V shed 4 bases and J 6 bases; nucleotides not matched to a gene: 5. CDR3 sequence reads: CASSSWTGSEQYF. CDR3 DNA: TGTGCCAGCAGTTCCTGGACAGGGTCCGAGCAGTACTTC.

The sample holds a few counts of this clone. The rearrangement joins TRBV18 to TRBJ2-4; the match to TRBD1 covers 7 bases. The CDR3 sequence is 12 residues long. The ends lost 3 bases at V and 11 bases at J; junction bases unmatched: 4. Germline CDR1 KGHSH, CDR2 LQKENI. CDR3: CASSPDRALQYF. The CDR3 nucleotides are TGTGCCAGCTCACCCGACAGGGCCCTTCAGTACTTC.